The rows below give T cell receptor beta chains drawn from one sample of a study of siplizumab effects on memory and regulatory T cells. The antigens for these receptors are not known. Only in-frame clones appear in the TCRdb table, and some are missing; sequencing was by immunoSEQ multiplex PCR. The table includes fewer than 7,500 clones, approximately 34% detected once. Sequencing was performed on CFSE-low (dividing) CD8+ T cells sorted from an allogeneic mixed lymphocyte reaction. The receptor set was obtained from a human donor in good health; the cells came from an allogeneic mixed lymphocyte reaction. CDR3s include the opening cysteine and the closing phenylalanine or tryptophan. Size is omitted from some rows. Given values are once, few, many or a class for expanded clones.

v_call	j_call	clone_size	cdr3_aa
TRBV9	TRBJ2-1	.	CASSLSGLPTYEQFF
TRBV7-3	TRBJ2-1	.	CASSLLVGGPGEQFF
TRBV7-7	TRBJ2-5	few	CASSLVTGSLETQYF
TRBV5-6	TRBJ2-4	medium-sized	CASSFFDHKNIQYF
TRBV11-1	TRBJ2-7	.	CASSSTGLVWYEQYF
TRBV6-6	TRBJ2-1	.	CASSYREYNEQFF
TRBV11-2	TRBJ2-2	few	CASSFGANTGELFF
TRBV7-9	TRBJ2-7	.	CASSHRDRPLEQYF
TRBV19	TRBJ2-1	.	CASWGGSFDEQFF
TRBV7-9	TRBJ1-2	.	CASSTNQGSYGYTF
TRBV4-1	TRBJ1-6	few	CASSQVGGPSSYNSPLHF
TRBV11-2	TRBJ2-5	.	CASSFEPSGTTQETQYF
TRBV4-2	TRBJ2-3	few	CASSSSLDTQYF
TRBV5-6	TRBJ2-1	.	CASRQGASLANEQFF
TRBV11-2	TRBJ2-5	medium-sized	CASRDGQAQETQYF
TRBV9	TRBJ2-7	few	CASGGGTGAYEQYF
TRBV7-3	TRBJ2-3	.	CASSYHRLRMTDTQYF
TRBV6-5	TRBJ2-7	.	CASSALVPYEQYF
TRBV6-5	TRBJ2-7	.	CASSYSQAGLYEQYF
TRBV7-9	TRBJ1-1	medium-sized	CASSPRDIPEAFF
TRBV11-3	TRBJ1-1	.	CASSSHGTEAFF
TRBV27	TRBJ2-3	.	CASSRQTSTDTQYF
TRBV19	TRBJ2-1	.	CASSISTSEAFF
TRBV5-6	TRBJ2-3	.	CASSLAVSDTQYF
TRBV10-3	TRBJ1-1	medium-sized	CAIRDAGTLEAFF
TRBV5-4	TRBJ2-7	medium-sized	CASSRNDLAAYEQYF
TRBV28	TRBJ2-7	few	CASSLLRTGGYEQYF
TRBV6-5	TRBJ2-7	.	CASSYSGWAYEQYF
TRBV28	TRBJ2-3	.	CASSLRGLSTDTQYF
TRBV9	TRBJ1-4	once	CASSAYRALMKNCFF
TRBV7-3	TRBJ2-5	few	CASSGGPGSEETQYF
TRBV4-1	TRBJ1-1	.	CASSQPNRVTEAFF
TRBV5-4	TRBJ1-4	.	CASSLGGTGNEKLFF
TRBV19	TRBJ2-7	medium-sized	CASSIYGRDEQYF
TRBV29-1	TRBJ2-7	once	CSVESGALYEQYF
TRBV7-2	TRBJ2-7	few	CASSHEGPGYEQYF
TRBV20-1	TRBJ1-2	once	CTRDRSYGYTF
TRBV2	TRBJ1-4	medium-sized	CASSEYYRKGEKLFF
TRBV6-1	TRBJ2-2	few	CASSETGWELFF
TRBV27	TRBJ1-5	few	CASSFIGQGIQPQHF
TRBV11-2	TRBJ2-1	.	CASSLGLAVVSYNEQFF
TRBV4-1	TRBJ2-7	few	CASRQGEGIANEQYF
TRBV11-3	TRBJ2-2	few	CASSTGLAGGLFF
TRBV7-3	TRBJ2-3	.	CASSSPGLAGADTQYF
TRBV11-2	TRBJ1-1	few	CASSWGQMNTEAFF
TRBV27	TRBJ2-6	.	CASSSPVVSPSGANVLTF
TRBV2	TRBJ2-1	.	CARTPDSLNEQFF
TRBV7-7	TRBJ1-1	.	CASSHRQNTEAFF
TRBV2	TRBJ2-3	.	CASSEWISSTDTQYF
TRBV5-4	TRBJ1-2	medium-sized	CASSLWAWGSANYGYTF
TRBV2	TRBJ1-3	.	CASSDLRILRNTIYF
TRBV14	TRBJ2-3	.	CASSPSGRRADTQYF
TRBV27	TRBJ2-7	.	CASSVQGALVEQYF
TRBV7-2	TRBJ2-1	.	CASSLVLAGGSYNEQFF
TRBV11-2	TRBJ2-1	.	CASTKEEAWGWGNEQFF
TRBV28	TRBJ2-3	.	CASKPDRVVPTQYF
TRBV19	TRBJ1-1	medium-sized	CASSIGPLGVWEAFF
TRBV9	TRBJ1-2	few	CASSETGGDYGYTF
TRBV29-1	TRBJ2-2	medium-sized	CSLIVPNTGELFF